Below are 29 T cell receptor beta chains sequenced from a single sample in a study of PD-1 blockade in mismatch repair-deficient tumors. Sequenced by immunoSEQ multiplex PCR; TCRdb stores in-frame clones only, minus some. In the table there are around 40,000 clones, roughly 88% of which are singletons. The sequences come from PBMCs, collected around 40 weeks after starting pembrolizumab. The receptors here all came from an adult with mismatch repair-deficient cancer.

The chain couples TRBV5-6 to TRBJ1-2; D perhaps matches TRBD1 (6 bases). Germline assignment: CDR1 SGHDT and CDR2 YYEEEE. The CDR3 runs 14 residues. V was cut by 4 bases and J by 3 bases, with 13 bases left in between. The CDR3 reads CASSIGQRHYGYTF. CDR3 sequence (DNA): TGTGCCAGCAGCATAGGACAGCGCCACTATGGCTACACCTTC. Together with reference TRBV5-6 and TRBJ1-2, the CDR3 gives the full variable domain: DAGVTQSPTHLIKTRGQQVTLRCSPKSGHDTVSWYQQALGQGPQFIFQYYEEEERQRGNFPDRFSGHQFPNYSSELNVNALLLGDSALYLCASSIGQRHYGYTFGSGTRLTVV.

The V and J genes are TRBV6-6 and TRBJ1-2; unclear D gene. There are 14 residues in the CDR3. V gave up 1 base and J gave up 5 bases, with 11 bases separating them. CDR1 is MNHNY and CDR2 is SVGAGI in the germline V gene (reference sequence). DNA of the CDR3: TGTGCCAGCAGTTACTACCGGGAACAGTATGGCTACACCTTC. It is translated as CASSYYREQYGYTF.

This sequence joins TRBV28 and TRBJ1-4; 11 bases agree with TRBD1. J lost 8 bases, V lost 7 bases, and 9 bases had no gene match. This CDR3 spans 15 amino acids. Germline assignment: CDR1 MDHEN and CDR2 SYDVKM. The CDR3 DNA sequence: TGTGCCAGCACTCAAGGAGGGACAGGGGGGGAAAAACTGTTTTTT. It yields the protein CASTQGGTGGEKLFF.

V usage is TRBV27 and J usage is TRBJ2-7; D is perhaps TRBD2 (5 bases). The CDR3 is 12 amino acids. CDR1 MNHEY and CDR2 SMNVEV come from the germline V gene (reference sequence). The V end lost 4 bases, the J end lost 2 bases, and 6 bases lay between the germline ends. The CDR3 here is CASSSGTYEQYF. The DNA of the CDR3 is TGTGCCAGCAGTTCCGGGACCTACGAGCAGTACTTC.

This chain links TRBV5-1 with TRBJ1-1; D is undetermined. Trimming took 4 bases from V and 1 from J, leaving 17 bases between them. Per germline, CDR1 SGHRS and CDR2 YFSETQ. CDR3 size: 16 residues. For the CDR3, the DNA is TGCGCCAGCAGCCGAGCTCCTGAACGCCCGAACACTGAAGCTTTCTTT. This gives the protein CASSRAPERPNTEAFF.

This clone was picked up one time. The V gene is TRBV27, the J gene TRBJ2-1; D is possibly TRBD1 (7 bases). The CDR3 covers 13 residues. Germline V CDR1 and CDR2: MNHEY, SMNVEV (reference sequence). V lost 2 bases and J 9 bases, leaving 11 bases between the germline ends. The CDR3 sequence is CASSLNQGGEQFF. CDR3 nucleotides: TGTGCCAGCAGTTTAAACCAGGGGGGTGAGCAGTTCTTC.

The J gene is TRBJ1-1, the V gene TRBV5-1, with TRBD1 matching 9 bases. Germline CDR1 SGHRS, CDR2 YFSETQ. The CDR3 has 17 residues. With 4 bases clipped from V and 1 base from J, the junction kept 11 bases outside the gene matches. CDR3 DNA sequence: TGCGCCAGCAGCCGGCTGGCCCCGGGACAGGGGAACACTGAAGCTTTCTTT. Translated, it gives CASSRLAPGQGNTEAFF.

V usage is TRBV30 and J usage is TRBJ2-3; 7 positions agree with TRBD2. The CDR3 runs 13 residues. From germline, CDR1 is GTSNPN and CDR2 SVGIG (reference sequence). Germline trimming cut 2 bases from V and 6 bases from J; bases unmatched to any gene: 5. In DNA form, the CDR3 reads TGTGCCTGGAGTCCCGGACTAGACGATACGCAGTATTTT. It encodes CAWSPGLDDTQYF.

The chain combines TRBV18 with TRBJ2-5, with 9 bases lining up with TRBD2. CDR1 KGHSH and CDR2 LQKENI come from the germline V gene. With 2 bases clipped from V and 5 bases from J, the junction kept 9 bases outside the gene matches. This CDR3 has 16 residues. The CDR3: CASSPGGLADAETQYF. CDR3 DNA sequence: TGTGCCAGCTCACCAGGGGGACTAGCAGACGCGGAGACCCAGTACTTC.

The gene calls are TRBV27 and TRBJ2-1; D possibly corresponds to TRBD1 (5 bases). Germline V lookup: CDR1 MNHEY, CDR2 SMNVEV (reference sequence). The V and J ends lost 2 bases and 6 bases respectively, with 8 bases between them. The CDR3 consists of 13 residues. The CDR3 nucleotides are TGTGCCAGCAGTTTACAGGGTGTCAATGAGCAGTTCTTC. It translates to CASSLQGVNEQFF.

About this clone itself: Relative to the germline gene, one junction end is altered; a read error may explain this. CDR3 loop: CASSLSGTAYEKLFF. Written as DNA, the CDR3 is TGTGCCAGCAGTCTATCCGGGACAGCTTATGAAAAACTGTTTTTT. The V and J genes are TRBV27 and TRBJ1-4; 7 nucleotides match TRBD1. Germline V gives CDR1 MNHEY, CDR2 SMNVEV (reference sequence). The CDR3 contains 15 residues. Together with reference TRBV27 and TRBJ1-4, the CDR3 gives the full variable domain: EAQVTQNPRYLITVTGKKLTVTCSQNMNHEYMSWYRQDPGLGLRQIYYSMNVEVTDKGDVPEGYKVSRKEKRNFPLILESPSPNQTSLYFCASSLSGTAYEKLFFGSGTQLSVL.

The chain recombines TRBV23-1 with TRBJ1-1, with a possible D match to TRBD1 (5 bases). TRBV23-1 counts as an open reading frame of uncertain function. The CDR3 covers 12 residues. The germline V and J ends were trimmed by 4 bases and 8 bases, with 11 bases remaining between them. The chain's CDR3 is CASSRGTSEAFF. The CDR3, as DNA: TGCGCCAGCAGTCGCGGGACCTCCGAAGCTTTCTTT.

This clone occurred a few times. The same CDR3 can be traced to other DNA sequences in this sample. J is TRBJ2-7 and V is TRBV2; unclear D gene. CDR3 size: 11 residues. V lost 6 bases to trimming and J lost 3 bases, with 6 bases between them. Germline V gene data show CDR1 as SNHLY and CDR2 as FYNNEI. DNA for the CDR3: TGTGCCAGCAGCTACAGCTACGAGCAGTACTTC. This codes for CASSYSYEQYF.

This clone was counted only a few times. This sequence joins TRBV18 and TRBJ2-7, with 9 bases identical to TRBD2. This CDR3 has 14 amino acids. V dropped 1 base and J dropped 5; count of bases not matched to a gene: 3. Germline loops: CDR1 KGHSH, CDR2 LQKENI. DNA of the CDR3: TGTGCCAGCTCACCACGGGTAGCGGGGGACGAGCAGTACTTC. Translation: CASSPRVAGDEQYF.

The CDR3 sequence is CASSGLAGTKDEQFF. DNA of the CDR3: TGTGCCAGCAGTGGACTAGCGGGGACGAAGGATGAGCAGTTCTTC. The V call is TRBV6-5, the J call TRBJ2-1; 12 bases fit TRBD2. CDR1 MNHEY and CDR2 SVGAGI come from the germline V gene. CDR3 size: 15 residues. Losses at the gene ends were 5 bases for V and 8 bases for J; bases not matched to a gene: 7.

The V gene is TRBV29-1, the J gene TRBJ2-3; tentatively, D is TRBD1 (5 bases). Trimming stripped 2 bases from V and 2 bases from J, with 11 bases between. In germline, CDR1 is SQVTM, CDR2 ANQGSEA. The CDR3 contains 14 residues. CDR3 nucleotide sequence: TGCAGCGTTGAACGGCAGGGCCTCACAGATACGCAGTATTTT. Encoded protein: CSVERQGLTDTQYF.

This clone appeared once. CDR3 bases: TGTGCCAGCAGTTTATACGGCCGGGGCAATCAGCCCCAGCATTTT. Translation: CASSLYGRGNQPQHF. The chain couples TRBV28 to TRBJ1-5, with unresolved D. Germline loops: CDR1 MDHEN, CDR2 SYDVKM. Deletions cut 1 base from V and 2 bases from J, with 9 bases between. This CDR3 contains 15 residues.

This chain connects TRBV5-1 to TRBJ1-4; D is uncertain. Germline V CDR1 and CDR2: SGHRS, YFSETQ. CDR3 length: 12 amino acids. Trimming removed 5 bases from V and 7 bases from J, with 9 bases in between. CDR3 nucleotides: TGCGCCAGCAGGCACGAGTCTGAAAAACTGTTTTTT. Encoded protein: CASRHESEKLFF.

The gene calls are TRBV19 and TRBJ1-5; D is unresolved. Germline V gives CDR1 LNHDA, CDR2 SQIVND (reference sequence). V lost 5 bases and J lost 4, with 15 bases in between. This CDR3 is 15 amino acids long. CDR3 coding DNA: TGTGCCAGTAGTCCGATCGAGGCAGATAATCAGCCCCAGCATTTT. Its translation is CASSPIEADNQPQHF.

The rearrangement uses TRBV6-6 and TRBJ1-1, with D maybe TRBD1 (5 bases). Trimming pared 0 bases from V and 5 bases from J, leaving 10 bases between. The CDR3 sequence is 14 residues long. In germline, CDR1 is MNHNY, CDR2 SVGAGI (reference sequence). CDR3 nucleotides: TGTGCCAGCAGTTACTCATCAGGGCGAACTGAAGCTTTCTTT. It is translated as CASSYSSGRTEAFF.

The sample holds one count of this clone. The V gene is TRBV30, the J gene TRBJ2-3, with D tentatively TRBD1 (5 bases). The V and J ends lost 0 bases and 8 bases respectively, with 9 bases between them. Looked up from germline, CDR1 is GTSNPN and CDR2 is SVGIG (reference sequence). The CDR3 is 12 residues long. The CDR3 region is CAWSVRGPTQYF. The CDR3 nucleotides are TGTGCCTGGAGTGTAAGGGGCCCTACGCAGTATTTT.

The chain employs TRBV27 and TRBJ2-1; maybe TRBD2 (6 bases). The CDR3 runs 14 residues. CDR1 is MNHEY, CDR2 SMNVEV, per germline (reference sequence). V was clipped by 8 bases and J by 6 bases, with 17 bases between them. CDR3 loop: CASSSGSPPNEQFF. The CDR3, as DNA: TGTGCCAGCTCAAGCGGGTCCCCCCCCAATGAGCAGTTCTTC.

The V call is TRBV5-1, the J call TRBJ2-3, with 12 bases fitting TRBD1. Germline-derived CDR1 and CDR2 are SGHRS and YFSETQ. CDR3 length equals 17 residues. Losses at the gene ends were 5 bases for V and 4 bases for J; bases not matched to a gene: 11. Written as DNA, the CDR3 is TGCGCCAGCAGTTACGACGGGACAGGGGGCAGGGCAGATACGCAGTATTTT. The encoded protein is CASSYDGTGGRADTQYF.

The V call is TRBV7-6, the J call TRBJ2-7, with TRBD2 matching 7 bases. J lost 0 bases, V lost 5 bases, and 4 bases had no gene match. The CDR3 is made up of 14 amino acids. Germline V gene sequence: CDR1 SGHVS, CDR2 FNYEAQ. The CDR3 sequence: CASSKASGSYEQYF. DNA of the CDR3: TGTGCCAGCAGCAAAGCTAGCGGCTCCTACGAGCAGTACTTC.

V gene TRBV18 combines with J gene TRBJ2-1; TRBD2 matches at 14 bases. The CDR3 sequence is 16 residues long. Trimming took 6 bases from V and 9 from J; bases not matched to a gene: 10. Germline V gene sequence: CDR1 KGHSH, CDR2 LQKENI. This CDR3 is CASSPPGLAGVGEQFF. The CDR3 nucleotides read TGTGCCAGCTCCCCTCCGGGACTAGCGGGAGTAGGTGAGCAGTTCTTC.

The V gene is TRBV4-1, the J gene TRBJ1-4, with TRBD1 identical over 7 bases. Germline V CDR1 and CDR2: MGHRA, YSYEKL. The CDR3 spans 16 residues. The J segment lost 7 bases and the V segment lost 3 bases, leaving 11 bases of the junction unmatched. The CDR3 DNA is TGCGCCAGCAGCCACGGCGACAGGGCCCTCTCTGAAAAACTGTTTTTT. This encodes CASSHGDRALSEKLFF.

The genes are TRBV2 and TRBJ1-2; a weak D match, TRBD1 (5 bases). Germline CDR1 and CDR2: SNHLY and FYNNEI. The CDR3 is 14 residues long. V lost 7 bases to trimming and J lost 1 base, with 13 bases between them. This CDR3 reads CASIPGGSNYGYTF. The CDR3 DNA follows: TGTGCCAGCATTCCCGGGGGTAGTAACTATGGCTACACCTTC.

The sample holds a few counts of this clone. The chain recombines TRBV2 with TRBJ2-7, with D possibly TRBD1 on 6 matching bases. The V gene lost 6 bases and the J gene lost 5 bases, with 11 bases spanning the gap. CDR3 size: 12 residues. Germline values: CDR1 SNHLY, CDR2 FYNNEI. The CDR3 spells CASSYNRDEQYF. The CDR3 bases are TGTGCCAGCAGCTACAACAGGGACGAGCAGTACTTC.

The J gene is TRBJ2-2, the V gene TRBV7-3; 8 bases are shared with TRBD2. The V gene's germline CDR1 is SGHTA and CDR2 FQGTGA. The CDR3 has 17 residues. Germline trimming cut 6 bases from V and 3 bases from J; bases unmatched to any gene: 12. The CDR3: CASRLFTGGEHTGELFF. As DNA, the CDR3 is TGTGCCAGCAGATTATTCACGGGAGGGGAACACACCGGGGAGCTGTTTTTT.